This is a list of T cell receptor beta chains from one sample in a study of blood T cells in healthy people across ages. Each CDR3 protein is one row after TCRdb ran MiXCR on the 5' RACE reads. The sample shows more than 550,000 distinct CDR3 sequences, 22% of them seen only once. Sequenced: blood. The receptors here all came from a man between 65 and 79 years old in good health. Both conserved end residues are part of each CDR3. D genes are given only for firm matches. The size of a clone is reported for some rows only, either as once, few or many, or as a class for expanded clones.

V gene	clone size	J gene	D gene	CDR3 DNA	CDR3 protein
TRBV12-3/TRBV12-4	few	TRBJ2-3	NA	TGTGCCAGCAGTTTCCAGCTTACGCAGTATTTT	CASSFQLTQYF
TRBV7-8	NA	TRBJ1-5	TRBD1	TGTGCCAGCAGCTCCTCAACCACAGGGGGAGGTCAGCCCCAGCATTTT	CASSSSTTGGGQPQHF
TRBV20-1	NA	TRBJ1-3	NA	TGCAGTGCTGCCCAGGCCCTACGGGAACCCTCTGGAAACACCATATATTTT	CSAAQALREPSGNTIYF
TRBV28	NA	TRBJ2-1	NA	TGTGCCAGCAGTTTACTTGAGTGGCCTGTTGAGCAGTTCTTC	CASSLLEWPVEQFF
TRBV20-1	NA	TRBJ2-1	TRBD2	TGCAGTGCTCCTGGACTAGCGGTGAGCTCCTACAATAAGCAGTTCTTC	CSAPGLAVSSYNKQFF
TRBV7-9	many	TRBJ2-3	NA	TGTGCCAGCAGCTTAGTAGGGGACACAGATACGCAGTATTTT	CASSLVGDTDTQYF
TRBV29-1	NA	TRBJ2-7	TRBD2	TGCAGCGCCAAAACATGGGGGGGATTGGCCTACGAGCAGTACTTC	CSAKTWGGLAYEQYF
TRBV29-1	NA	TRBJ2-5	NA	TGCAGCGTCGCCGGGACGGAAGAGACCCAGTACTTC	CSVAGTEETQYF
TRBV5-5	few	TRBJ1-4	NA	TGTGCCAGCAGCTTGGGGGTTTATGAAAAACTGTTTTTT	CASSLGVYEKLFF
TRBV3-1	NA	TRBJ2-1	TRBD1	TGTGCCAGCAGCCAAGGCGAAGGTGGGACAGGGATAAATGAGCAGTTCTTC	CASSQGEGGTGINEQFF
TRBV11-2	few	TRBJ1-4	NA	TGTGCCAGCACCATAGGGCGGGCGGCCTCGGAAAAACTGTTTTTT	CASTIGRAASEKLFF
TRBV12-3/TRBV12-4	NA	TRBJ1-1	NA	TGTGCCAGCAGCCGACTCGGGGACACTGAAGCTTTCTTT	CASSRLGDTEAFF
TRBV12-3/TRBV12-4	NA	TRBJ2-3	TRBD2	TGTGCCAGCAAGACCGCAGCGGGGACCAGAGATACGCAGTATTTT	CASKTAAGTRDTQYF
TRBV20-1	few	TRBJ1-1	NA	TGCAGTGCTAGGTACAACACTGAAGCTTTCTTT	CSARYNTEAFF
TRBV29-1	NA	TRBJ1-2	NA	TGCAGCGTTGACGGGCGTCGAGGCTACACCTTC	CSVDGRRGYTF
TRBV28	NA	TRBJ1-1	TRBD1	TGTGCCAGCAGCCCACGACAGGGTTGGTCGGGGACTGAAGCTTTCTTT	CASSPRQGWSGTEAFF
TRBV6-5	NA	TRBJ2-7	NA	TGTGCCAGCAGTTACTCGTACAGGACCTACGAGCAGTACTTC	CASSYSYRTYEQYF
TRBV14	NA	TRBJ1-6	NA	TGTGCCAGCAGCCAAGGGACACAGAATTCACCCCTCCACTTT	CASSQGTQNSPLHF
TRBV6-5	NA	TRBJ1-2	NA	TGTGCCAGCAGTTCACGCACCCCGACCAGGAGCTACACCTTC	CASSSRTPTRSYTF
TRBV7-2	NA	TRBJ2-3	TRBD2	TGTGCCAGCAGCCCCCAGGGCGGGAGGGGCACAGATACGCAGTATTTT	CASSPQGGRGTDTQYF
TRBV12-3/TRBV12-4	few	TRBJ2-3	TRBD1	TGTGCCACCCGACAGGGCGGGACAGATACGCAGTATTTT	CATRQGGTDTQYF
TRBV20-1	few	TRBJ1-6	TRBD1	TGCAGTGCCGACGGAGGACAGGGCAATAATTCACCCCTCCACTTT	CSADGGQGNNSPLHF
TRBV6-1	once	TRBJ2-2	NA	TGTGCCAGCAGTCTCCCACCCGCGAACACCGGGGAGCTGTTTTTT	CASSLPPANTGELFF
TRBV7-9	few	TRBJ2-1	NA	TGTGCCAGCAGCTTAGGTGGCGGGGCTCAGAGTGAGCAGTTCTTC	CASSLGGGAQSEQFF
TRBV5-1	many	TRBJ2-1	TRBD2	TGCGCCAGCAGCTTGGCTCTAGCGGGAACGAATGAGCAGTTCTTC	CASSLALAGTNEQFF
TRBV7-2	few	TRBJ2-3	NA	TGTGCCAGCAGCTTACAAGGGGGGCCTCCAGATACGCAGTATTTT	CASSLQGGPPDTQYF
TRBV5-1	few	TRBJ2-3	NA	TGCGCCAGCAGCCTCGTGGGTCTCACAGATACGCAGTATTTT	CASSLVGLTDTQYF
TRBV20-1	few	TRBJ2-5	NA	TGCAGTGCTAGAGATATCCGGGACTCCCCCGGAGAGACCCAGTACTTC	CSARDIRDSPGETQYF
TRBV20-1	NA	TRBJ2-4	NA	TGCAGTGCTAGAGTTGGAAGGAACATTCAGTACTTC	CSARVGRNIQYF
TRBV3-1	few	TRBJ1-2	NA	TGTGCCAGCAGCCAAATCGGGACACCCTATGGCTACACCTTC	CASSQIGTPYGYTF
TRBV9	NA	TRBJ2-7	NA	TGTGCCAGCAGCGTAGGGACTACCTCTTCCTACGAGCAGTACTTC	CASSVGTTSSYEQYF
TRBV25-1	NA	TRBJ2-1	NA	TGTGCCAGCAGTGACCTAAGGGGGTCCGACTCAAATGAGCAGTTCTTC	CASSDLRGSDSNEQFF
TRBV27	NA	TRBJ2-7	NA	TGTGCCAGCAGTGGACACCGGTGGGGGGACCGCTGCGAGCAGTACTTC	CASSGHRWGDRCEQYF
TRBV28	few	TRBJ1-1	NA	TGTGCAGTTGGTGGGGTGATGAACACTGAAGCTTTCTTT	CAVGGVMNTEAFF
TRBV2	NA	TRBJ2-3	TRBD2	TGTGCCAGCAGTGCCGGGACTAGCGGCCTCGCAGATACGCAGTATTTT	CASSAGTSGLADTQYF
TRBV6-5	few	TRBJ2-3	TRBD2	TGTGCCATCGGACCGACACTAGCGGGGTCCTCAAGGGATACGCAGTATTTT	CAIGPTLAGSSRDTQYF
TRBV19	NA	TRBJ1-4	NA	TGTGCCAGTACCTTCCGGTTAACTAATGAAAAACTGTTTTTT	CASTFRLTNEKLFF
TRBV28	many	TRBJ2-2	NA	TGTGCCAGCAGTTTGGTTGAGAGGGCCGGGGAGCTGTTTTTT	CASSLVERAGELFF
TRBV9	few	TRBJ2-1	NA	TGTGCCAGCAGCGTAGCTCGGGGGAGCTCCTACAATGAGCAGTTCTTC	CASSVARGSSYNEQFF
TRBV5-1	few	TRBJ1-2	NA	TGCGCCAGCAGCCCAGTACAGGTAGCGAATGGCTACACCTTC	CASSPVQVANGYTF
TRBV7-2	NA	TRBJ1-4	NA	TGTGCCAGCAGCTTAAGCGGGGTGGCTAATGAAAAACTGTTTTTT	CASSLSGVANEKLFF
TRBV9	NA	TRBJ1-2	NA	TGTGCCAGCAGCGTAGGCACAGAGAGCTATGGCTACACCTTC	CASSVGTESYGYTF
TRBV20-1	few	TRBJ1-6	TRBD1	TGCAGTGCTAGAGATCGGGACAGGTCTCCCCTCCACTTT	CSARDRDRSPLHF
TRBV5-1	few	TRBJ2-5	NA	TGCGCCAGCAGCTACGGGAGAGAGGTGAAAGAGACCCAGTACTTC	CASSYGREVKETQYF
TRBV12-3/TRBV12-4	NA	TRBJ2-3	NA	TGTGCCAGCAAATTAGACATGGGAACAGATGTGCAATATTTT	CASKLDMGTDVQYF
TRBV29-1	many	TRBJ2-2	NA	TGCAGCGTTGTAGAGACGGATAACACCGGGGAGCTGTTTTTT	CSVVETDNTGELFF
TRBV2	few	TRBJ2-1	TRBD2	TGTGCCAGCAGAGCGGGACCAGCGGGAGATCAGTTCTTC	CASRAGPAGDQFF
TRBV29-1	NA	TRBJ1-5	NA	TGCAGCGCCGGGGCAGGGAAAGGGTCCCAGCATTTT	CSAGAGKGSQHF
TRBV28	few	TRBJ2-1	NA	TGTGCCAGCAGTAATTTCGGTAGGCACAATGAGCAGTTCTTC	CASSNFGRHNEQFF
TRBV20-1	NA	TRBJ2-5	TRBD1	TGCAGTGCTAACCGGGACAGCCAACAAGAGACCCAGTACTTC	CSANRDSQQETQYF
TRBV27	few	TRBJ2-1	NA	TGTGCCAGCCTGGGCAGGGGTCCGTACAATGAGCAGTTCTTC	CASLGRGPYNEQFF
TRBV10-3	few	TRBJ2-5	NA	TGTGCCATCAGATCGGACGGGAAAGGGGAGACCCAGTACTTC	CAIRSDGKGETQYF
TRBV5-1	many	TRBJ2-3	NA	TGCGCCAGCAGCTTGAGAGGGGGGGACACAGATACGCAGTATTTT	CASSLRGGDTDTQYF
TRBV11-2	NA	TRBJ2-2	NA	TGTGCCAGCAGCTTCAGGACAACTTCGAACACCGGGGAGCTGTTTTTT	CASSFRTTSNTGELFF
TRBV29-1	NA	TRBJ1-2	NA	TGCAGCGTCGACGACGGTAGCTATGGCTACACCTTC	CSVDDGSYGYTF